This passage covers 21 T cell receptor beta chains from one sample sequenced in a study of post-analysis software for immune sequencing data. Points from the study as a whole: TRBV5-6, TRBV5-1 and TRBV20-1 were among four or five TRBV segments more frequent in patients than controls.

Antigens of these TCRs are unknown. Unique molecular identifiers were carried by the TCR beta cDNA libraries. TCRdb itself ran the PCR reads through MiXCR, one entry per CDR3 protein. The repertoire holds more than 450,000 distinct CDR3 sequences, with 40% to 50% as singletons. The sample taken for sequencing was blood. The receptors derive from a girl aged 10 to 17 with multiple sclerosis.

The chain carries TRBV7-2 and TRBJ2-7, with D hard to call. The CDR3 length is 15 residues. The V gene's germline CDR1 is SGHTA and CDR2 FQGNSA. Trimming removed 2 bases from V and 3 bases from J, with 14 bases in between. CDR3 sequence reads: CASSLTATESYEQYV. CDR3 in DNA: TGTGCCAGCAGCTTAACAGCCACGGAGAGCTACGAGCAGTACGTC.

The chain employs TRBV7-9 and TRBJ1-4; 10 bases are shared with TRBD1. Germline loops: CDR1 SEHNR, CDR2 FQNEAQ (reference sequence). This CDR3 has 15 amino acids. With 4 bases clipped from V and 5 bases from J, the junction kept 4 bases outside the gene matches. CDR3 DNA: TGTGCCAGCAGCTCTGGGACAGGGGCCAATGAAAAACTGTTTTTT. It specifies CASSSGTGANEKLFF.

This clonotype has just a few counts. The chain links TRBV29-1 to TRBJ2-5; TRBD1 might be the D (5 bases). The length of the CDR3 is 13 residues. CDR1 and CDR2 from the germline V gene are SQVTM and ANQGSEA. Trimming left V 2 bases short and J 1 base short, with 8 bases between. The CDR3 DNA reads TGCAGCGTTGAATGGACATCCCAAGAGACCCAGTACTTC. Residues: CSVEWTSQETQYF.

The sample holds a few counts of this clonotype. The chain joins TRBV7-9 to TRBJ1-5, with TRBD1 matching 8 bases. CDR1 is SEHNR and CDR2 is FQNEAQ in the germline V gene (reference sequence). CDR3 length: 15 amino acids. V was clipped by 0 bases and J by 4 bases; unmatched bases: 2. CDR3 DNA: TGTGCCAGCAGCTTAGCGGGACAGGCTAATCAGCCCCAGCATTTT. This sequence encodes CASSLAGQANQPQHF. Supplemented by reference TRBV7-9 and TRBJ1-5, the full variable domain reads DTGVSQNPRHKITKRGQNVTFRCDPISEHNRLYWYRQTLGQGPEFLTYFQNEAQLEKSRLLSDRFSAERPKGSFSTLEIQRTEQGDSAMYLCASSLAGQANQPQHFGDGTRLSIL.

V gene TRBV5-1 combines with J gene TRBJ2-7; the match to TRBD1 covers 9 bases. V lost 6 bases and J lost 7; bases outside the gene matches: 11. The CDR3 totals 14 residues. Germline assignment: CDR1 SGHRS and CDR2 YFSETQ. The CDR3: CASNPGGDRDEQYF. DNA for the CDR3: TGCGCCAGCAATCCCGGAGGGGACAGGGATGAGCAGTACTTC.

CDR3 sequence: CASSLLRQGRNNSPLHF. The CDR3, as DNA: TGTGCCAGCAGCCTCCTCCGACAGGGGAGAAATAATTCACCCCTCCACTTT. V gene TRBV6-1 combines with J gene TRBJ1-6; 8 positions agree with TRBD1. The germline gives CDR1 MNHNS, CDR2 SASEGT. This CDR3 region has 17 residues. V shed 6 bases and J 5 bases; nucleotides not matched to a gene: 12.

For this clonotype: A much larger clone lies one base from this, so it may be a read error. The CDR3 is CASSLAGGSTGTQYF. The DNA for the CDR3 is TGCGCCAGCAGCTTGGCCGGGGGGAGCACAGGTACGCAGTATTTT. V gene TRBV5-1 combines with J gene TRBJ2-3; 7 bases fit TRBD2. Germline V gene sequence: CDR1 SGHRS, CDR2 YFSETQ. The CDR3 runs to 15 residues.

This clonotype was seen only once. The chain is built from TRBV24-1 and TRBJ2-7; D not resolved. Per the germline V gene, CDR1 is KGHDR and CDR2 is SFDVKD. Trimming left V 2 bases short and J 1 base short, with 8 bases between. There are 14 residues in the CDR3. The CDR3 DNA follows: TGTGCCACCAGTGATTCGGGCTTATCCTACGAGCAGTACTTC. The encoded protein is CATSDSGLSYEQYF.

In its sample, this clonotype was seen once. CDR3 loop: CASTVTRGDYGYTF. DNA for the CDR3: TGTGCCAGCACCGTTACTAGGGGGGACTATGGCTACACCTTC. This chain links TRBV12-3 or TRBV12-4 with TRBJ1-2, with D perhaps matching TRBD1 (6 bases). This CDR3 region has 14 residues. V lost 7 bases and J 3 bases, leaving 15 bases between the germline ends.

The chain carries TRBV12-3 or TRBV12-4 and TRBJ2-7, with D tentatively TRBD1 (5 bases). Between the trimmed V and J ends, which lost 7 bases and 0 bases, there was a span of 13 bases. The CDR3 sequence is 14 residues long. The CDR3 loop reads CASTPTDSSYEQYF. In DNA, the CDR3 is TGTGCCAGCACCCCGACAGACAGCTCCTACGAGCAGTACTTC.

This clonotype was counted only a few times. The chain recombines TRBV29-1 with TRBJ1-2, with D perhaps matching TRBD1 (5 bases). CDR3 length: 12 residues. Trimming pared 3 bases from V and 4 bases from J, leaving 9 bases between. Germline V gene sequence: CDR1 SQVTM, CDR2 ANQGSEA. CDR3 DNA: TGCAGCGTTGACGGGACGCCCTATGGCTACACCTTC. This encodes CSVDGTPYGYTF. Supplemented by reference TRBV29-1 and TRBJ1-2, the full variable domain reads SAVISQKPSRDICQRGTSLTIQCQVDSQVTMMFWYRQQPGQSLTLIATANQGSEATYESGFVIDKFPISRPNLTFSTLTVSNMSPEDSSIYLCSVDGTPYGYTFGSGTRLTVV.

The rearrangement joins TRBV21-1 to TRBJ2-1. TRBV21-1 is designated a pseudogene. The CDR3 loop spans 14 amino acids. The CDR3 DNA reads as TGTGCCAGCAGCAAAAAGAATTGCCTCAATGAGCAGTTCTTC. It codes for CASSKKNCLNEQFF.

This clonotype was detected once. CDR3 loop: CASKAGNPYEQYF. The DNA for the CDR3 is TGTGCCAGCAAGGCAGGGAACCCCTACGAGCAGTACTTC. The V gene is TRBV12-3 or TRBV12-4, the J gene TRBJ2-7; a weak D match, TRBD1 (5 bases). CDR3 length: 13 amino acids. V lost 7 bases, J lost 2 bases, and 12 bases lay in between.

This rearrangement joins TRBV4-1 to TRBJ2-7; D may match TRBD1 or TRBD2 (5 bases each). Germline V gene data show CDR1 as MGHRA and CDR2 as YSYEKL. CDR3 length: 16 amino acids. V shed 1 base and J shed 3 bases, with 16 bases lying between them. Here the CDR3 DNA reads TGCGCCAGCAGCCAAGGCCCTACCGGGACGGTCTACGAGCAGTACTTC. As protein: CASSQGPTGTVYEQYF.

On this clonotype: One end of the junction fails to match germline, which may point to a read error. The V and J genes are TRBV12-3 or TRBV12-4 and TRBJ1-4; a possible D gene is TRBD1 (5 bases). The CDR3 runs 16 residues. The CDR3 DNA is TGTGCCAGCAGCTACGGGAGGGGTGCAACTAATGAAAAACGGTTTTTT. Its protein is CASSYGRGATNEKRFF.

This chain links TRBV12-3 or TRBV12-4 with TRBJ1-1, with D tentatively TRBD1 (5 bases). V was pared by 8 bases and J by 3 bases, with 16 bases between. This CDR3 has 14 amino acids. In DNA, the CDR3 is TGTGCCAGCGCTCCGGGACGGGGTGACACTGAAGCTTTCTTT. It is translated as CASAPGRGDTEAFF.

The genes are TRBV3-1 and TRBJ2-7, with a weak D call TRBD1 (5 bases). This CDR3 has 13 residues. Germline values: CDR1 LGHDT, CDR2 YNNKEL (reference sequence). V lost 4 bases and J 6 bases, leaving 13 bases between the germline ends. The CDR3 here is CASSRLGAGEQYF. The CDR3 region has the DNA TGTGCCAGCAGCCGCTTAGGGGCAGGCGAGCAGTACTTC.

This clonotype was counted only a few times. The chain is built from TRBV7-6 and TRBJ2-7; TRBD2 matches at 8 bases. Germline CDR1 reads SGHVS; CDR2 reads FNYEAQ. Trimming cost V 3 bases and J 2 bases; bases outside gene matches: 6. The CDR3 is 15 amino acids. The CDR3 DNA is TGTGCCAGCAGCTTCGGGGGGGGTCCTACCTACGAGCAGTACTTC. Its translation: CASSFGGGPTYEQYF.

The chain combines TRBV7-6 with TRBJ2-3; D is unresolved. V was pared by 5 bases and J by 0 bases, with 15 bases between. Germline lookup yields CDR1 SGHVS and CDR2 FNYEAQ. The CDR3 consists of 16 residues. The CDR3 region is CASSRAYSRSTDTQYF. Written as DNA, the CDR3 is TGTGCCAGCAGCCGAGCGTACAGTAGAAGCACAGATACGCAGTATTTT.

Notes on this clonotype: One end of the junction is discordant with germline, which a read error may explain. The V gene is TRBV5-5, the J gene TRBJ1-2; D gene uncertain. This CDR3 contains 15 residues. CDR1 and CDR2 from the germline V gene are SGHKS and YYEKEE (reference sequence). Written as DNA, the CDR3 is TGTGCCAGCAGCTTGGCGCCAGATCATAACTATAGCTACACCTTC. Translating it yields CASSLAPDHNYSYTF.

The rearrangement uses TRBV29-1 and TRBJ2-5; TRBD1 matches 9 bases. The length of the CDR3 is 15 residues. The V and J ends lost 2 bases and 5 bases, in that order; junction bases with no gene match: 9. Germline values: CDR1 SQVTM, CDR2 ANQGSEA. CDR3 sequence (DNA): TGCAGCGTTGAACGGGAAACAGGGGGCCGGGAGACCCAGTACTTC. Translating gives CSVERETGGRETQYF.